These 27 T cell receptor beta chains share one sample of origin, sequenced in a study of blood T cell repertoires in COVID-19. TCRdb's copy holds only in-frame clones and misses some; the assay was immunoSEQ multiplex PCR. Here the sample spans around 150,000 clones, about 90% being singletons. The sample taken for sequencing was peripheral blood. These receptor sequences come from a man aged 25-45 years with COVID-19, enrolled during active disease.

This chain links TRBV19 with TRBJ2-2, with 7 nucleotides matching TRBD1. CDR1 is LNHDA, CDR2 SQIVND, per germline (reference sequence). The J segment lost 1 base and the V segment lost 5 bases, leaving 1 base of the junction unmatched. The CDR3 runs to 14 residues. DNA for the CDR3: TGTGCCAGTAGTCGACAGGGGAACACCGGGGAGCTGTTTTTT. Its translation is CASSRQGNTGELFF.

The CDR3 spells CASSPRAGGYYEQYF. The CDR3 DNA reads TGTGCCAGCAGCCCCCGGGCGGGCGGCTACTACGAGCAGTACTTC. V usage is TRBV7-8 and J usage is TRBJ2-7; D may be TRBD2 (5 bases). With 5 bases removed from V and 3 bases from J, the gap between germline ends came to 17 bases. Looked up from germline, CDR1 is SGHVS and CDR2 is FQNEAQ. The CDR3 loop spans 15 amino acids.

The J gene is TRBJ2-1, the V gene TRBV7-9; 9 nucleotides match TRBD1. Per the germline V gene, CDR1 is SEHNR and CDR2 is FQNEAQ (reference sequence). The CDR3 covers 17 residues. Unmatched junction bases numbered 7, after V lost 0 bases and J lost 4 bases. CDR3 nucleotides: TGTGCCAGCAGCTTAGCGAAGCCGGGACAGGGTTACAATGAGCAGTTCTTC. Translated: CASSLAKPGQGYNEQFF.

The chain combines TRBV7-2 with TRBJ2-7, with D hard to call. The length of the CDR3 is 16 residues. Germline V gene sequence: CDR1 SGHTA, CDR2 FQGNSA. The V and J ends lost 5 bases and 3 bases respectively, with 20 bases between them. The CDR3 region is CASSLVTSNPLYEQYF. For the CDR3, the DNA is TGTGCCAGCAGCCTCGTGACTTCAAATCCCCTCTACGAGCAGTACTTC.

This clone occurred once. The chain recombines TRBV7-3 with TRBJ2-7, with TRBD2 matching 9 bases. From germline, CDR1 is SGHTA and CDR2 FQGTGA. This CDR3 has 16 amino acids. V gave up 1 base and J gave up 4 bases; unmatched junction bases: 8. CDR3 coding DNA: TGTGCCAGCAGCTTAATGCCTAGCGGGAATGGGTACGAGCAGTACTTC. Translated, it gives CASSLMPSGNGYEQYF.

In DNA, the CDR3 is TGTGCCAGCAGCTACAGGGTTCTTGCTGAAGCTTTCTTT. Amino acid sequence: CASSYRVLAEAFF. The chain links TRBV7-2 to TRBJ1-1; D perhaps matches TRBD1 (6 bases). CDR1 is SGHTA, CDR2 FQGNSA, per germline. Trimming took 4 bases from V and 6 from J, leaving 12 bases between them. The CDR3 totals 13 residues.

The V gene is TRBV5-4, the J gene TRBJ2-1; 10 nucleotides match TRBD2. Germline V CDR1 and CDR2: SGHNT, YYREEE (reference sequence). The CDR3 totals 18 residues. After removal of 2 bases from V and 0 bases from J, the junction contained 8 bases not matched to a gene. This CDR3 is CASSLVIAGGSSYNEQFF. For the CDR3, the DNA is TGTGCCAGCAGCTTAGTAATAGCGGGAGGAAGCTCCTACAATGAGCAGTTCTTC.

This rearrangement joins TRBV5-1 to TRBJ2-2; perhaps TRBD1 as D (5 bases). The CDR3 contains 16 residues. Germline V gene lookup returns CDR1 SGHRS and CDR2 YFSETQ. V lost 4 bases, J lost 6 bases, and 19 bases lay in between. This CDR3 reads CASSTGSAGWSGELFF. The CDR3 DNA is TGCGCCAGCAGCACCGGATCGGCAGGGTGGTCCGGGGAGCTGTTTTTT.

The V and J genes are TRBV3-1 (or the pseudogene TRBV3-2) and TRBJ2-1, with 10 bases matching TRBD2. The germline gives CDR1 LGHDT, CDR2 YNNKEL (reference sequence). V shed 3 bases, J shed 15 bases, and the junction held 8 bases outside the gene matches. The CDR3 totals 13 residues. CDR3: CASSQTLAGVPFF. CDR3 nucleotides: TGTGCCAGCAGCCAGACCCTAGCGGGAGTACCGTTCTTC.

The gene calls are TRBV5-8 and TRBJ2-2, with TRBD2 as a possible D gene (6 bases). V dropped 4 bases and J dropped 5 bases, with 15 bases sitting between them. Germline-derived CDR1 and CDR2 are SGHTS and YDEGEE. The CDR3 contains 15 residues. This CDR3 reads CASSRRDSVTGELFF. CDR3 nucleotide sequence: TGTGCCAGCAGCCGCCGGGACTCGGTAACCGGGGAGCTGTTTTTT. Full variable domain (missing parts from reference TRBV5-8 and TRBJ2-2): EAGVTQSPTHLIKTRGQQATLRCSPISGHTSVYWYQQALGLGLQFLLWYDEGEERNRGNFPPRFSGRQFPNYSSELNVNALELEDSALYLCASSRRDSVTGELFFGEGSRLTVL.

The chain is built from TRBV3-1 (or the pseudogene TRBV3-2) and TRBJ2-3; D is unresolved. CDR3 size: 12 residues. Germline V gives CDR1 LGHDT, CDR2 YNNKEL (reference sequence). Trimming pared 4 bases from V and 2 bases from J, leaving 4 bases between. The CDR3 loop reads CASSRATDTQYF. DNA of the CDR3: TGTGCCAGCAGCCGGGCCACAGATACGCAGTATTTT.

The chain joins TRBV7-3 to TRBJ2-5; D is possibly TRBD2 (6 bases). The CDR3 covers 15 residues. The germline gives CDR1 SGHTA, CDR2 FQGTGA. Between the trimmed V and J ends, which lost 3 bases and 3 bases, there was a span of 14 bases. CDR3 sequence (DNA): TGTGCCAGCAGCTTTTTGGCGGGACCCAAAGAGACCCAGTACTTC. Translated, it gives CASSFLAGPKETQYF.

The rearrangement links TRBV28 to TRBJ1-2; 8 bases match TRBD1. CDR1 is MDHEN, CDR2 SYDVKM, per germline. The CDR3 extends over 14 amino acids. V was clipped by 6 bases and J by 8 bases; unmatched bases: 11. The CDR3: CASRPGGPAKGYTF. CDR3 sequence (DNA): TGTGCCAGCAGACCAGGGGGCCCGGCGAAAGGCTACACCTTC.

CDR3 sequence: CASSPRGGGQDTQYF. In DNA, the CDR3 is TGTGCCAGCAGCCCCCGGGGAGGGGGGCAAGATACGCAGTATTTT. The chain employs TRBV11-2 and TRBJ2-3; TRBD2 is a possible D gene (7 bases). Germline V CDR1 and CDR2: SGHAT, FQNNGV. CDR3 length: 15 residues. Trimming left V 5 bases short and J 5 bases short, with 17 bases between.

The chain links TRBV11-2 to TRBJ2-5; the D is unclear. The V gene's germline CDR1 is SGHAT and CDR2 FQNNGV. V shed 2 bases and J shed 5 bases, with 12 bases lying between them. The CDR3 sequence is 14 residues long. This CDR3 reads CASSLRSRRETQYF. In nucleotides, the CDR3 is TGTGCCAGCAGCTTACGGTCACGGCGGGAGACCCAGTACTTC.

The chain recombines TRBV10-3 with TRBJ1-6; TRBD1 agrees at 10 bases. Looked up from germline, CDR1 is ENHRY and CDR2 is SYGVKD. The CDR3 spans 16 residues. V shed 6 bases and J 1 base; nucleotides not matched to a gene: 3. The CDR3 nucleotides are TGTGCCATCAGGACAGGGGGCGAATCCTATAATTCACCCCTCCACTTT. Its protein product is CAIRTGGESYNSPLHF.

The genes are TRBV6-5 and TRBJ1-5; 8 bases map to TRBD1. The CDR3 spans 14 residues. V was clipped by 4 bases and J by 2 bases; unmatched bases: 1. The germline V gene has CDR1 MNHEY and CDR2 SVGAGI. The CDR3 loop is CASSLTGGNQPQHF. For the CDR3, the DNA is TGTGCCAGCAGTTTGACAGGGGGCAATCAGCCCCAGCATTTT.

The CDR3 sequence is CASSEAPAQGILRPQHF. The CDR3 coding sequence is TGTGCCAGCAGTGAAGCCCCCGCGCAGGGGATCTTAAGGCCCCAGCATTTT. The rearrangement joins TRBV2 to TRBJ1-5, with D possibly TRBD1 on 6 matching bases. V lost 0 bases and J 9 bases, leaving 21 bases between the germline ends. From germline, CDR1 is SNHLY and CDR2 FYNNEI. The CDR3 contains 17 residues. The variable domain in full, completed from reference TRBV2 and TRBJ1-5, reads EPEVTQTPSHQVTQMGQEVILRCVPISNHLYFYWYRQILGQKVEFLVSFYNNEISEKSEIFDDQFSVERPDGSNFTLKIRSTKLEDSAMYFCASSEAPAQGILRPQHFGDGTRLSIL.

The chain employs TRBV7-3 and TRBJ2-2; 12 positions agree with TRBD1. In germline, CDR1 is SGHTA, CDR2 FQGTGA. V gave up 3 bases and J gave up 5 bases; unmatched junction bases: 10. This CDR3 has 18 amino acids. CDR3 bases: TGTGCCAGCAGCTTGTATGCGGGACAGGGGGCAAAGACCGGGGAGCTGTTTTTT. It specifies CASSLYAGQGAKTGELFF.

This chain joins TRBV7-8 and TRBJ1-1; no clear D gene. V lost 5 bases to trimming and J lost 1 base, with 11 bases between them. CDR1 is SGHVS and CDR2 is FQNEAQ in the germline V gene. CDR3 length equals 14 residues. The CDR3 sequence: CASSTSHRNTEAFF. The CDR3 DNA follows: TGTGCCAGCAGCACAAGTCACAGGAACACTGAAGCTTTCTTT.

The rearrangement links TRBV9 to TRBJ2-2; D is perhaps TRBD1 (6 bases). The CDR3 runs to 18 residues. Germline V gives CDR1 SGDLS, CDR2 YYNGEE. Trimming took off 0 bases at V and 0 bases at J, with 15 bases between the two ends. The CDR3 region has the DNA TGTGCCAGCAGCGTAGGGTTGGGGGCCGGAGCGAACACCGGGGAGCTGTTTTTT. It is translated as CASSVGLGAGANTGELFF.

This clone has more than one count but fewer than ten. The chain combines TRBV9 with TRBJ2-1; D unresolved. The CDR3 has 12 amino acids. The germline gives CDR1 SGDLS, CDR2 YYNGEE. V lost 3 bases and J 5 bases, leaving 6 bases between the germline ends. Written as DNA, the CDR3 is TGTGCCAGCAGCGGGCCTGACAATGAGCAGTTCTTC. Protein product: CASSGPDNEQFF.

V and J are TRBV28 and TRBJ1-1; D may be TRBD1 (6 bases). V shed 5 bases and J shed 4 bases, with 14 bases lying between them. The germline V gene has CDR1 MDHEN and CDR2 SYDVKM. The CDR3 covers 14 residues. The CDR3 loop is CASSPATGITEAFF. In DNA, the CDR3 is TGTGCCAGCAGTCCGGCAACAGGGATCACTGAAGCTTTCTTT.

V gene TRBV3-1 (or the pseudogene TRBV3-2) combines with J gene TRBJ1-5; 7 bases are a match to TRBD1. CDR1 and CDR2 (germline): LGHDT, YNNKEL (reference sequence). The CDR3 contains 19 residues. The V segment lost 0 bases and the J segment 0 bases; nucleotides outside the gene matches: 11. Here the CDR3 reads CASSQDPPGQALSNQPQHF. The CDR3 DNA follows: TGTGCCAGCAGCCAAGATCCACCCGGACAGGCACTTAGCAATCAGCCCCAGCATTTT.

J is TRBJ2-1 and V is TRBV19; 9 bases map to TRBD2. The CDR3 totals 16 residues. With V trimmed by 5 bases and J by 6 bases, 11 bases remained unmatched. The germline gives CDR1 LNHDA, CDR2 SQIVND (reference sequence). This CDR3 is CASSPLAGEGANEQFF. The CDR3 DNA reads as TGTGCCAGTAGTCCATTAGCGGGAGAGGGGGCCAATGAGCAGTTCTTC.

This chain uses TRBV2 with TRBJ2-7, with 9 bases matching TRBD1. The CDR3 runs 18 residues. V trimming: 1 base; J trimming: 5 bases; junction bases outside the gene matches: 15. The germline gives CDR1 SNHLY, CDR2 FYNNEI. In nucleotides, the CDR3 is TGTGCCAGCAGTGAAGACGGGACAGGGACCTTATACGGGGACGAGCAGTACTTC. Translation: CASSEDGTGTLYGDEQYF.

The chain has TRBV2 and TRBJ1-5; 7 bases agree with TRBD1. V dropped 6 bases and J dropped 6; count of bases not matched to a gene: 8. The CDR3 loop spans 14 amino acids. CDR1 SNHLY and CDR2 FYNNEI come from the germline V gene. The CDR3 here is CASSVRQGRQPQHF. In DNA form, the CDR3 reads TGTGCCAGCAGCGTCCGACAGGGCCGTCAGCCCCAGCATTTT.